The rows below give T cell receptor beta chains drawn from one sample of a study of blood T cell repertoires in COVID-19. Clones were read by immunoSEQ multiplex PCR, and TCRdb kept only the in-frame ones, dropping some. The sample contains roughly 120,000 clones, approximately 89% of which appear only once. Sequenced sample: peripheral blood. The receptors derive from a woman aged 60-70 years with COVID-19, enrolled during active disease. CDR3s include the opening cysteine and the closing phenylalanine or tryptophan. A D gene is named only where the DNA matches it firmly. The size field is filled for only some rows; it gives once, few, many or a size class.

size: NA
V: TRBV6-5
J: TRBJ2-1
D: TRBD2
length: 14
CDR3: CASTTGGINNEQFF
DNA: TGTGCCAGCACCACGGGGGGGATAAACAATGAGCAGTTCTTC

size: NA
V: TRBV11-2
J: TRBJ1-2
D: NA
length: 16
CDR3: CASSPRRLTANYGYTF
DNA: TGTGCCAGCAGCCCCCGTAGACTCACGGCTAACTATGGCTACACCTTC

size: NA
V: TRBV19
J: TRBJ2-5
D: TRBD1
length: 13
CDR3: CASSSDREETQYF
DNA: TGTGCCAGTAGTAGTGACAGGGAAGAGACCCAGTACTTC

size: NA
V: TRBV28
J: TRBJ2-3
D: TRBD1
length: 14
CDR3: CASSFGTGSDTQYF
DNA: TGTGCCAGCAGTTTCGGGACAGGGTCAGATACGCAGTATTTT

size: NA
V: TRBV7-2
J: TRBJ1-2
D: TRBD1
length: 15
CDR3: CASSPETGRSYGYTF
DNA: TGTGCCAGCAGCCCCGAGACAGGGAGAAGCTATGGCTACACCTTC

size: NA
V: TRBV11-3
J: TRBJ2-1
D: TRBD1
length: 15
CDR3: CASSVGTGPWGEQFF
DNA: TGTGCCAGCAGCGTCGGGACAGGGCCCTGGGGTGAGCAGTTCTTC

size: NA
V: TRBV6-4
J: TRBJ2-1
D: NA
length: 14
CDR3: CASSDSGLSNEQFF
DNA: TGTGCCAGCAGTGACTCGGGGCTTTCCAATGAGCAGTTCTTC

size: NA
V: TRBV6-6
J: TRBJ2-5
D: NA
length: 13
CDR3: CASTPFFQETQYF
DNA: TGTGCCAGCACCCCCTTTTTCCAAGAGACCCAGTACTTC

size: NA
V: TRBV7-2
J: TRBJ1-6
D: NA
length: 14
CDR3: CASSHGGKNSPLHF
DNA: TGTGCCAGCAGCCATGGGGGGAAGAATTCACCCCTCCACTTT

size: NA
V: TRBV6-6
J: TRBJ1-2
D: NA
length: 16
CDR3: CASSYEQALTGYGYTF
DNA: TGTGCCAGCAGTTATGAACAGGCCCTGACTGGGTATGGCTACACCTTC

size: NA
V: TRBV28
J: TRBJ2-4
D: NA
length: 16
CDR3: CASRTTGYESKNIQYF
DNA: TGTGCCAGCAGGACAACAGGGTATGAGTCCAAAAACATTCAGTACTTC

size: NA
V: TRBV19
J: TRBJ1-2
D: NA
length: 14
CDR3: CASNPPTDYYGYTF
DNA: TGTGCCAGTAATCCGCCGACAGATTACTATGGCTACACCTTC

size: NA
V: TRBV7-9
J: TRBJ2-7
D: NA
length: 12
CDR3: CASSIDTYEQYF
DNA: TGTGCCAGCAGCATCGACACTTACGAGCAGTACTTC

size: NA
V: TRBV4-1
J: TRBJ2-1
D: TRBD2
length: 15
CDR3: CASSQGLAGENEQFF
DNA: TGCGCCAGCAGCCAAGGGCTAGCGGGGGAAAATGAGCAGTTCTTC

size: once
V: TRBV18
J: TRBJ2-1
D: NA
length: 15
CDR3: CASLPQGGGYNEQFF
DNA: TGTGCCAGCTTACCACAGGGCGGAGGCTACAATGAGCAGTTCTTC

size: NA
V: TRBV4-1
J: TRBJ2-7
D: NA
length: 14
CDR3: CASSLSRFSYEQYF
DNA: TGCGCCAGCAGCCTCTCTAGATTCTCCTACGAGCAGTACTTC

size: NA
V: TRBV7-9
J: TRBJ1-3
D: NA
length: 14
CDR3: CASSEGRNGNTIYF
DNA: TGTGCCAGCAGCGAGGGGAGGAATGGAAACACCATATATTTT

size: once
V: TRBV6-5
J: TRBJ1-3
D: NA
length: 15
CDR3: CASSPRHRSGNTIYF
DNA: TGTGCCAGCAGTCCGAGACACCGCTCTGGAAACACCATATATTTT

size: NA
V: TRBV12-5
J: TRBJ2-2
D: TRBD1
length: 15
CDR3: CASGSGTGETGELFF
DNA: TGTGCTAGTGGTTCCGGGACAGGGGAAACCGGGGAGCTGTTTTTT

size: NA
V: TRBV30
J: TRBJ2-5
D: NA
length: 14
CDR3: CAWGAGGVQETQYF
DNA: TGTGCCTGGGGTGCGGGCGGGGTCCAAGAGACCCAGTACTTC

size: NA
V: TRBV5-1
J: TRBJ2-6
D: NA
length: 17
CDR3: CASSETSGVLGANVLTF
DNA: TGCGCCAGCAGCGAGACTAGTGGGGTCTTGGGGGCCAACGTCCTGACTTTC

size: NA
V: TRBV28
J: TRBJ1-2
D: TRBD1
length: 14
CDR3: CASKGYRGPEGYTF
DNA: TGTGCCAGCAAGGGATACAGGGGGCCGGAGGGCTACACCTTC

size: few
V: TRBV6-2/TRBV6-3
J: TRBJ1-4
D: TRBD1
length: 16
CDR3: CASSMTGRTTNEKLFF
DNA: TGTGCCAGCAGCATGACAGGGCGCACAACTAATGAAAAACTGTTTTTT

size: NA
V: TRBV19
J: TRBJ1-4
D: NA
length: 15
CDR3: CASTDSRTVIEKLFF
DNA: TGTGCCAGTACCGATTCAAGGACAGTTATCGAAAAACTGTTTTTT

size: once
V: TRBV19
J: TRBJ1-4
D: TRBD1
length: 15
CDR3: CASSETGTEALKLFF
DNA: TGTGCCAGTAGTGAGACCGGGACAGAGGCTTTAAAACTGTTTTTT

size: NA
V: TRBV7-6
J: TRBJ2-7
D: TRBD1
length: 16
CDR3: CASSFEPGTGAYEQYF
DNA: TGTGCCAGCAGCTTTGAACCCGGGACAGGGGCCTACGAGCAGTACTTC

size: NA
V: TRBV6-5
J: TRBJ1-4
D: TRBD1
length: 15
CDR3: CASIPGQGAGEKLFF
DNA: TGTGCCAGCATTCCTGGACAGGGGGCCGGTGAAAAACTGTTTTTT

size: NA
V: TRBV5-1
J: TRBJ1-1
D: NA
length: 17
CDR3: CASSPIGGAPGNTEAFF
DNA: TGCGCCAGCAGCCCCATAGGGGGGGCGCCGGGGAACACTGAAGCTTTCTTT

size: few
V: TRBV7-2
J: TRBJ1-2
D: NA
length: 12
CDR3: CASSLGSYGYTF
DNA: TGTGCCAGCAGCTTAGGCAGCTATGGCTACACCTTC

size: NA
V: TRBV9
J: TRBJ1-6
D: TRBD1
length: 15
CDR3: CASSAGQGNNSPLHF
DNA: TGTGCCAGCAGCGCCGGACAGGGAAATAATTCACCCCTCCACTTT

size: NA
V: TRBV19
J: TRBJ2-1
D: TRBD1
length: 15
CDR3: CASSNRQGSYNEQFF
DNA: TGTGCCAGTAGTAACCGACAGGGCTCCTACAATGAGCAGTTCTTC

size: NA
V: TRBV5-6
J: TRBJ1-2
D: NA
length: 13
CDR3: CASSLAGVYGYTF
DNA: TGTGCCAGCAGCTTGGCAGGGGTCTATGGCTACACCTTC

size: NA
V: TRBV4-2
J: TRBJ2-7
D: TRBD2
length: 15
CDR3: CASSLEGLAGVEQYF
DNA: TGTGCCAGCAGCCTAGAGGGACTAGCGGGCGTGGAGCAGTACTTC

size: NA
V: TRBV14
J: TRBJ2-7
D: NA
length: 11
CDR3: CASSLGGEQYF
DNA: TGTGCCAGCAGCCTGGGGGGCGAGCAGTACTTC

size: NA
V: TRBV12-5
J: TRBJ1-1
D: NA
length: 14
CDR3: CASGLVRGGTEAFF
DNA: TGTGCTAGTGGTTTGGTACGAGGGGGCACTGAAGCTTTCTTT